This passage covers 19 T cell receptor beta chains from one sample sequenced in a study of CD8 T cells in ankylosing spondylitis. Study-wide findings and caveats: Typical of ankylosing spondylitis blood, it appeared, was a TCR beta motif of about eight highly homologous variants.

MiXCR, applied by TCRdb to the 5' RACE reads, yields one record per CDR3 protein. Of under 150,000 distinct CDR3 sequences detected, about a sixth appear once; the ten largest clones hold roughly 30%. These TCRs are of unknown antigen specificity. Material for sequencing was blood, either unsorted or a sorted T cell fraction (not recorded which). The receptors were gathered from a male donor with ankylosing spondylitis.

This clonotype has a handful of counts. This chain joins TRBV5-1 and TRBJ2-5; D is undetermined. Trimming stripped 0 bases from V and 3 bases from J, with 3 bases between. The CDR3 runs 12 residues. Looked up from germline, CDR1 is SGHRS and CDR2 is YFSETQ. CDR3 nucleotides: TGCGCCAGCAGCTTGGAAGAAGAGACCCAGTACTTC. This sequence encodes CASSLEEETQYF. The variable domain in full, with the rest retrieved from reference TRBV5-1 and TRBJ2-5, is KAGVTQTPRYLIKTRGQQVTLSCSPISGHRSVSWYQQTPGQGLQFLFEYFSETQRNKGNFPGRFSGRQFSNSRSEMNVSTLELGDSALYLCASSLEEETQYFGPGTRLLVL.

This clonotype was seen only a few times. The chain has TRBV4-1 and TRBJ1-2, with a weak D call TRBD1 (6 bases). The CDR3 runs 15 residues. CDR1 and CDR2 from the germline V gene are MGHRA and YSYEKL. Trimming took off 1 base at V and 4 bases at J, with 13 bases between the two ends. The CDR3 DNA follows: TGCGCCAGCAGCCAAGGATTGGGGACAATCTATGGCTACACCTTC. Translation: CASSQGLGTIYGYTF.

This clonotype was counted once. The J gene is TRBJ2-7, the V gene TRBV27, with D possibly TRBD2 on 6 matching bases. This CDR3 has 14 amino acids. Germline loops: CDR1 MNHEY, CDR2 SMNVEV (reference sequence). Trimming cost V 4 bases and J 3 bases, with 13 bases left between them. CDR3 sequence (DNA): TGTGCCAGCAGTTCGGCGCGAGCGGGCTACGAGCAGTACTTC. Its translation is CASSSARAGYEQYF.

There are many counts of this clonotype. J is TRBJ2-1 and V is TRBV28; tentatively, D is TRBD1 or TRBD2 (5 bases each). Trimming removed 5 bases from V and 10 bases from J, with 9 bases in between. This CDR3 has 11 amino acids. Looked up from germline, CDR1 is MDHEN and CDR2 is SYDVKM. CDR3 nucleotide sequence: TGTGCCAGCAGTGGGGGTTGGGAGCAGTTCTTC. Its protein is CASSGGWEQFF.

This clonotype was detected ten times or more. This sequence joins TRBV11-1 and TRBJ1-5; no reliable D call. This CDR3 contains 18 residues. Germline V lookup: CDR1 SGHAT, CDR2 FQDESV (reference sequence). Trimming removed 5 bases at V and 1 base at J, with 21 bases between. CDR3 sequence (DNA): TGTGCCAGCAGCATTCGACATCGTGAAGTTATGAGCAATCAGCCCCAGCATTTT. Translating it yields CASSIRHREVMSNQPQHF.

This clonotype has at least ten counts. The V gene is TRBV5-5, the J gene TRBJ2-3; 10 positions match TRBD2. Germline CDR1 and CDR2: SGHKS and YYEKEE (reference sequence). V trimming: 5 bases; J trimming: 6 bases; junction bases outside the gene matches: 6. The CDR3 sequence is 14 residues long. The CDR3 bases are TGTGCCAGCAGAGATAGCGGGAGGATGGATACGCAGTATTTT. Amino acids: CASRDSGRMDTQYF.

The gene calls are TRBV7-3 and TRBJ2-1, with 9 bases lining up with TRBD2. The J segment lost 8 bases and the V segment lost 2 bases, leaving 16 bases of the junction unmatched. This CDR3 has 18 residues. The V gene's germline CDR1 is SGHTA and CDR2 FQGTGA. CDR3: CASSLGEVGREGLHEQFF. For the CDR3, the DNA is TGTGCCAGCAGCTTAGGGGAGGTGGGGCGGGAGGGCCTCCATGAGCAGTTCTTC.

V is TRBV10-3 and J is TRBJ2-2; tentatively, D is TRBD2 (5 bases). Looked up from germline, CDR1 is ENHRY and CDR2 is SYGVKD. The CDR3 length is 16 residues. The V gene lost 2 bases and the J gene lost 3 bases, with 13 bases spanning the gap. For the CDR3, the DNA is TGTGCCATCAGTGAGCCCAACGTGGACTACACCGGGGAGCTGTTTTTT. Translating it yields CAISEPNVDYTGELFF.

This clonotype was counted ten times or more. The chain is built from TRBV5-6 and TRBJ2-5, with TRBD1 identical over 7 bases. V gave up 0 bases and J gave up 2 bases; unmatched junction bases: 4. CDR1 is SGHDT and CDR2 is YYEEEE in the germline V gene. CDR3 size: 15 residues. The CDR3 nucleotides read TGTGCCAGCAGCTTGGCTCCGGGACAGCAAGAGACCCAGTACTTC. This translates into CASSLAPGQQETQYF. Full variable domain (rest looked up from reference TRBV5-6 and TRBJ2-5): DAGVTQSPTHLIKTRGQQVTLRCSPKSGHDTVSWYQQALGQGPQFIFQYYEEEERQRGNFPDRFSGHQFPNYSSELNVNALLLGDSALYLCASSLAPGQQETQYFGPGTRLLVL.

This clonotype was counted many times. The gene calls are TRBV27 and TRBJ2-3; unclear D gene. The CDR3 spans 14 residues. Trimming cost V 2 bases and J 5 bases, with 11 bases left between them. The V gene's germline CDR1 is MNHEY and CDR2 SMNVEV (reference sequence). The CDR3 loop is CASSLGLSRDTQYF. CDR3 bases: TGTGCCAGCAGTTTAGGGCTATCGAGAGATACGCAGTATTTT.

This clonotype has a handful of counts. The V gene is TRBV20-1, the J gene TRBJ2-3; D uncertain. Per germline, CDR1 DFQATT and CDR2 SNEGSKA (reference sequence). The CDR3 has 20 residues. V was cut by 0 bases and J by 4 bases, with 29 bases left in between. Written as DNA, the CDR3 is TGCAGTGCTAGAGATGTCGTAATGCCTCGAAGACGGGCCCACCCAGATACGCAGTATTTT. It yields the protein CSARDVVMPRRRAHPDTQYF.

This clonotype turned up a few times. This chain links TRBV4-1 with TRBJ2-7; TRBD2 agrees at 8 bases. Germline loops: CDR1 MGHRA, CDR2 YSYEKL. V shed 0 bases, J shed 3 bases, and the junction held 4 bases outside the gene matches. The length of the CDR3 is 15 residues. CDR3 region: CASSQEGLGNYEQYF. CDR3 DNA sequence: TGCGCCAGCAGCCAAGAGGGACTAGGGAACTACGAGCAGTACTTC.

The chain carries TRBV27 and TRBJ1-4; D ambiguous. Germline CDR1 MNHEY, CDR2 SMNVEV (reference sequence). Trimming left V 4 bases short and J 0 bases short, with 9 bases between. This CDR3 has 15 residues. In nucleotides, the CDR3 is TGTGCCAGCAGTTCAATCAGGACAACTAATGAAAAACTGTTTTTT. Protein: CASSSIRTTNEKLFF.

This chain connects TRBV20-1 to TRBJ1-1; a possible D gene is TRBD1 (5 bases). The V end was cut by 1 base, the J end by 7 bases, with 13 bases between. CDR1 and CDR2 (germline): DFQATT, SNEGSKA (reference sequence). The CDR3 length is 13 residues. CDR3 bases: TGCAGTGCTAGAGCTCGGGGGACTAGTGAAGCTTTCTTT. It encodes CSARARGTSEAFF.

Here the CDR3 reads CAISEGDQNIQYF. The CDR3 bases are TGTGCCATCAGTGAAGGAGACCAAAACATTCAGTACTTC. This chain connects TRBV10-3 to TRBJ2-4; no firm D call. This CDR3 is built from 13 residues. Trimming took 3 bases from V and 5 from J, leaving 8 bases between them. Germline values: CDR1 ENHRY, CDR2 SYGVKD.

The rearrangement joins TRBV7-8 to TRBJ1-5, with TRBD1 as a possible D gene (6 bases). The CDR3 sequence is 14 residues long. Per germline, CDR1 SGHVS and CDR2 FQNEAQ. V was clipped by 5 bases and J by 3 bases, with 11 bases between them. The chain's CDR3 is CASSHNRDNQPQHF. The CDR3 region has the DNA TGTGCCAGCAGCCACAACAGGGACAATCAGCCCCAGCATTTT.

This clonotype has only a few counts. The gene calls are TRBV9 and TRBJ2-7; D is unclear. Germline V gives CDR1 SGDLS, CDR2 YYNGEE. The CDR3 runs 12 residues. Trimming removed 0 bases from V and 7 bases from J, with 8 bases in between. CDR3 sequence reads: CASSVGNKEQYF. CDR3 DNA: TGTGCCAGCAGCGTAGGGAACAAAGAGCAGTACTTC.

This clonotype was seen a handful of times. The rearrangement links TRBV10-2 to TRBJ2-7; D is unresolved. V lost 0 bases to trimming and J lost 2 bases, with 11 bases between them. CDR3 length: 15 amino acids. Germline CDR1 is WSHSY and CDR2 is SAAADI. CDR3 in amino acids: CASSESNPAAYEQYF. The DNA for the CDR3 is TGCGCCAGCAGTGAGTCGAACCCCGCGGCCTACGAGCAGTACTTC.

This rearrangement joins TRBV7-9 to TRBJ2-7, with 10 bases identical to TRBD1. The germline V gene has CDR1 SEHNR and CDR2 FQNEAQ (reference sequence). V shed 4 bases, J shed 5 bases, and the junction held 8 bases outside the gene matches. The CDR3 runs 15 residues. Here the CDR3 DNA reads TGTGCCAGCAGCTCCCCGGGACAGGGGTTGGACGAGCAGTACTTC. This encodes CASSSPGQGLDEQYF. Together with reference TRBV7-9 and TRBJ2-7, the CDR3 gives the full variable domain: DTGVSQNPRHKITKRGQNVTFRCDPISEHNRLYWYRQTLGQGPEFLTYFQNEAQLEKSRLLSDRFSAERPKGSFSTLEIQRTEQGDSAMYLCASSSPGQGLDEQYFGPGTRLTVT.